These 13 T cell receptor beta chains originate from one sample sequenced in a study of T cell responses to AZD1222 COVID-19 vaccine. Sequencing was performed with immunoSEQ multiplex PCR; in TCRdb, only in-frame clones are kept and a portion is missing. The table records 110,000 to 150,000 clones, approximately 83% of them present only once. The material was peripheral blood, obtained on day 0 of AZD1222 vaccination. The receptors were sampled from an adult in good health.

This rearrangement joins TRBV6-5 to TRBJ1-2; TRBD1 is a possible D gene (5 bases). The V and J ends lost 6 bases and 2 bases respectively, with 10 bases between them. CDR1 is MNHEY, CDR2 SVGAGI, per germline. This CDR3 has 13 amino acids. The CDR3 reads CASRRDANYGYTF. The CDR3 DNA reads as TGTGCCAGCAGGAGGGACGCCAACTATGGCTACACCTTC.

This clone was observed a single time. The chain combines TRBV6-2 or TRBV6-3 with TRBJ1-6; D is uncertain. The V and J ends lost 6 bases and 7 bases respectively, with 10 bases between them. The CDR3 covers 13 residues. CDR1 is MNHEY, CDR2 SVGEGT, per germline. CDR3 loop: CASSHVENSPLHF. CDR3 DNA: TGTGCCAGCAGCCATGTCGAGAATTCACCCCTCCACTTT.

The rearrangement links TRBV11-1 to TRBJ1-2; D is uncertain. This CDR3 has 13 residues. Germline loops: CDR1 SGHAT, CDR2 FQDESV (reference sequence). With 4 bases removed from V and 3 bases from J, the gap between germline ends came to 9 bases. This CDR3 is CASSSNSDYGYTF. Written as DNA, the CDR3 is TGTGCCAGCAGCTCTAATTCCGACTATGGCTACACCTTC.

As to this clone: Because the CDR3's place on the DNA is in doubt, the DNA is left out and the CDR3 is given as listed by TCRdb. This chain links TRBV27 with TRBJ1-4. The CDR3 is 15 residues long, ends included. Germline CDR1 is MNHEY and CDR2 is SMNVEV (reference sequence). This CDR3 reads CASSSSTATNEKLFF.

The chain links TRBV4-1 to TRBJ2-7; 10 bases match TRBD2. V gave up 1 base and J gave up 0 bases; unmatched junction bases: 3. Germline-derived CDR1 and CDR2 are MGHRA and YSYEKL. This CDR3 is 16 amino acids long. The CDR3 DNA follows: TGCGCCAGCAGCCAAGTTCTAGCGGGGGCCTCCTACGAGCAGTACTTC. This translates into CASSQVLAGASYEQYF.

V gene TRBV19 combines with J gene TRBJ2-7; D is possibly TRBD1 or TRBD2 (5 bases each). Deletions cut 5 bases from V and 6 bases from J, with 20 bases between. The CDR3 extends over 15 amino acids. The germline gives CDR1 LNHDA, CDR2 SQIVND (reference sequence). The CDR3 loop is CASSPSGTSPLEQYF. For the CDR3, the DNA is TGTGCCAGTAGTCCCTCAGGGACGTCGCCCCTCGAGCAGTACTTC.

This chain joins TRBV14 and TRBJ2-1, with 10 bases fitting TRBD2. V was pared by 3 bases and J by 0 bases, with 17 bases of the junction left unmatched. The CDR3 is made up of 21 amino acids. The germline V gene encodes CDR1 SGHDN and CDR2 FVKESK. The CDR3 region has the DNA TGTGCCAGCAGCCATTGGGGGCCGGGGACTAGCGAAGAGAGCTCCTACAATGAGCAGTTCTTC. Amino acid sequence: CASSHWGPGTSEESSYNEQFF.

This chain uses TRBV11-1 with TRBJ1-1; the D is unclear. V was clipped by 5 bases and J by 0 bases, with 13 bases between them. The CDR3 totals 15 residues. Germline loops: CDR1 SGHAT, CDR2 FQDESV (reference sequence). DNA of the CDR3: TGTGCCAGCAGCCGAGATGGGGTTGTGAACACTGAAGCTTTCTTT. Translating it yields CASSRDGVVNTEAFF.

This clone was seen once. The V call is TRBV20-1, the J call TRBJ2-1; D is unclear. Per germline, CDR1 DFQATT and CDR2 SNEGSKA (reference sequence). V gave up 5 bases and J gave up 9 bases, with 11 bases separating them. The CDR3 is made up of 11 amino acids. The CDR3 nucleotides read TGCAGTGCTTCAACAGTAATTGAGCAGTTCTTC. Translated: CSASTVIEQFF.

The chain carries TRBV5-1 and TRBJ1-2; the D gene is possibly TRBD1 (5 bases). The CDR3 runs to 15 residues. Trimming left V 2 bases short and J 4 bases short, with 15 bases between. Germline loops: CDR1 SGHRS, CDR2 YFSETQ. The CDR3 DNA is TGCGCCAGCAGCTTCCCGGGGCCCGAACGCTATGGCTACACCTTC. It codes for CASSFPGPERYGYTF. Filled out from reference TRBV5-1 and TRBJ1-2, the complete variable domain reads KAGVTQTPRYLIKTRGQQVTLSCSPISGHRSVSWYQQTPGQGLQFLFEYFSETQRNKGNFPGRFSGRQFSNSRSEMNVSTLELGDSALYLCASSFPGPERYGYTFGSGTRLTVV.

This clone has only one observation. The gene calls are TRBV4-2 and TRBJ2-2, with D possibly being TRBD2 (5 bases). The germline CDR1 and CDR2 sequences are LGHNA and YNFKEQ. The CDR3 runs 17 residues. V lost 1 base and J 0 bases, leaving 12 bases between the germline ends. CDR3 loop: CASSQGTRAPNTGELFF. Written as DNA, the CDR3 is TGTGCCAGCAGCCAAGGGACTCGGGCCCCGAACACCGGGGAGCTGTTTTTT.

The chain carries TRBV9 and TRBJ2-1; 9 bases fit TRBD1. Germline V gene sequence: CDR1 SGDLS, CDR2 YYNGEE. V lost 3 bases, J lost 3 bases, and 19 bases stayed unmatched. The CDR3 consists of 20 residues. This chain's CDR3 is CASSGQTAVGGTGFYNEQFF. CDR3 bases: TGTGCCAGCAGCGGACAGACGGCCGTGGGCGGGACAGGGTTCTACAATGAGCAGTTCTTC.

The rearrangement joins TRBV29-1 to TRBJ1-2; no clear D gene. V was cut by 7 bases and J by 4 bases, with 10 bases left in between. The length of the CDR3 is 11 residues. In germline, CDR1 is SQVTM, CDR2 ANQGSEA. The CDR3 DNA follows: TGCAGCGGAGAACAGTCCTATGGCTACACCTTC. Protein product: CSGEQSYGYTF.